The entry that follows covers one T cell receptor beta chain sequence. The clone's antigen remains unknown. Base qualities were left out, and no much larger clone turns up one base away. The data derive from a study of T cell responses to AZD1222 COVID-19 vaccine (dated by TCRdb to the early 2020s). Study-level background: Because spike-specific TCR depth and breadth did not differ between the two schedules, AZD1222 recipients who got a second dose at roughly 4 weeks were pooled with those who got a second dose at roughly 12 weeks. TCR sequencing was performed for fewer than 250 trial participants, of whom about 200 were given two doses of AZD1222 and some 26 were given two doses of MenACWY control vaccine. Trial participants were enrolled by age into subgroups of 18-55, 56-69 and 70-plus years, and around 150, 28 and 57 TCR-sequenced participants, respectively, were included in these subgroups.

The sample's time point label, in plain terms: baseline before first vaccination. Vaccinee samples came from UK trials COV001 and COV002, including a single-blind randomized controlled phase 2/3 trial of AZD1222 (ChAdOx1 nCoV-19) in healthy adults. For TCRbeta chain sequencing, PBMC samples from trial participants were taken at day 0 and at day 28 after the second dose. Based on the germline V gene, the CDR1 and CDR2 sequences are SGHVS and FQNEAQ. V gives up 8 bases and J gives up 7 bases, and the segment between their germline ends measures 23 bases. Spanning cysteine to phenylalanine, the CDR3 consists of 16 amino acids. Of all the DNA, just the CDR3 is kept, 48 bases in frame from base 1. The CDR3 regions of human TCRbeta chains were subjected to immunosequencing. The authors' analysis ran thus. Repertoire TCRs were checked for matches against a reference library of SARS-CoV-2-specific TCRs that had been generated using the MIRA antigen-specificity platform. Breadth was defined as the fraction of unique TCRs that were SARS-CoV-2-associated. Depth was defined as the fraction of total T cells that were SARS-CoV-2-associated. Each spike-specific TCR was assigned to its reactive spike region and to a CD4 or CD8 class using the MIRA data. Log10-transformed breadth and depth values were compared by one-way ANOVA with Sidak's multiple comparisons tests. TCRdb limited this immuneACCESS table to in-frame rearrangements with V and J called. A share of clones is missing; checked studies link under half to unresolved V genes, and the rest is unexplained. D and trimming were read from the DNA, whereas the V and J calls and clone size are those reported in that table. Here the sample has 95,000 to 150,000 clones; around 85% occur a single time. The ten largest clonotypes hold 5% to 7% of the sample.

Paper-wide results and their limitations: No day 14 peak-response samples were available, so repertoires were characterized only after the peak T cell response. Only six AZD1222 recipients were SARS-CoV-2 seropositive at baseline, limiting conclusions about previously exposed vaccinees. Participants were mostly white British, with more females than males. The authors suggested clonal diversity may have been underestimated. In the small 56-69-year group, the increase in depth fell short of significance, most likely because of low power. Reportedly, close to half of the unique spike-specific TCRs recognized epitopes lying outside the regions that are mutated in the B.1.351 and B.1.1.7 variants. After two AZD1222 doses, both the breadth and the depth of spike-specific TCRs were significantly higher than at day 0 and than in MenACWY recipients. The vaccine-associated CD4 TCRs covered the entire spike protein, and the dominant responses fell in regions 160-218 and 743-854.

The sequence is built from TRBV7-8 and TRBJ2-2; no D segment can be confidently identified. This specimen consisted of peripheral blood, obtained on day 0 of AZD1222 vaccination. This TCR derives from an adult in good health. The CDR3 protein sequence reads: CASRRVPLPSGGELFF. The nucleotide sequence is given as TGTGCCAGCCGCCGAGTGCCCCTCCCCTCCGGCGGGGAGCTGTTTTTT.